One TCR beta chain is described in this entry. In the original workflow: The assay estimated nucleated cells by amplifying reference gene primers. Sequencing used immunoSEQ multiplex PCR; TCRdb keeps in-frame clones, though not all of them. V, J and clone size were drawn from that table, and D and trimming were deduced from the DNA. The sample contains about 140,000 clones, 70% to 90% of which appear only once. With 7 bases clipped from V and 5 bases from J, the junction kept 10 bases outside the gene matches. Germline V gene sequence: CDR1 ENHRY, CDR2 SYGVKD. This CDR3 is built from 14 residues. These data originate in a study of blood T cell repertoires in COVID-19. Study-wide background: Whether acute or convalescent, the COVID-19 samples came from the United States, Italy and Spain. Sample material is recorded as cDNA or gDNA derived from T cells, B-cell-depleted T cells, or PBMCs.

The sequence was obtained from a human donor in a cohort sampled during active COVID-19. This chain uses TRBV10-3 with TRBJ1-1, with TRBD1 matching 7 bases. What was sequenced was peripheral blood. DNA of the CDR3: TGTGCCATCAAGGAACTGGAGGGGGCTACTGAAGCTTTCTTT. The encoded protein is CAIKELEGATEAFF.